Listed below are T cell receptor beta chains from one sample, sequenced in a study of blood T cell repertoires in COVID-19. Libraries were prepared by immunoSEQ multiplex PCR; TCRdb keeps only in-frame clonotypes and omits some of them. The sample includes 100,000 to 150,000 clones, 80% of them seen just once. Sequenced material: peripheral blood. The receptor source for this set is a human donor in a cohort sampled during active COVID-19. Both conserved end residues are part of each CDR3. D genes are given only for firm matches. A row's size may be missing; if present it is once, few, many or a size class.

CDR3 protein	CDR3 DNA	clone size	D gene	V gene	J gene
CASRQINAGARGDTQYF	TGTGCCAGCAGGCAAATAAACGCGGGGGCCCGGGGAGATACGCAGTATTTT	-	-	TRBV27	TRBJ2-3
CASSPDRLNQPQHF	TGTGCCAGCAGCCCAGACAGACTCAACCAGCCCCAGCATTTT	-	-	TRBV7-2	TRBJ1-5
CASRVRGAGEQYF	TGTGCCAGCAGGGTCAGGGGGGCGGGCGAGCAGTACTTC	-	-	TRBV2	TRBJ2-7
CASRGRGYQPQHF	TGTGCCAGCAGGGGGCGGGGCTATCAGCCCCAGCATTTT	-	-	TRBV28	TRBJ1-5
CASSLEGAQYEQYF	TGTGCCAGCAGCTTGGAGGGAGCCCAATACGAGCAGTACTTC	-	-	TRBV7-2	TRBJ2-7
CASRGERQPQHF	TGTGCCAGCAGGGGAGAGAGGCAGCCCCAGCATTTT	-	-	TRBV27	TRBJ1-5
CASSTQGPPLPQHF	TGTGCCAGCAGTACACAGGGTCCCCCTTTGCCCCAGCATTTT	-	-	TRBV2	TRBJ1-5
CASSQVTGKYSPLHF	TGTGCCAGCAGCCAGGTGACAGGGAAATATTCACCCCTCCACTTT	once	TRBD1	TRBV14	TRBJ1-6
CASSLTSGYYEQYF	TGCGCCAGCAGCTTGACTAGCGGTTACTACGAGCAGTACTTC	-	TRBD2	TRBV5-1	TRBJ2-7
CATSSTSEYYNEQFF	TGTGCCACCAGCAGTACTAGCGAATACTACAATGAGCAGTTCTTC	-	TRBD2	TRBV15	TRBJ2-1
CAWSVGLAGVREQFF	TGTGCCTGGAGTGTTGGACTAGCGGGAGTTCGGGAGCAGTTCTTC	-	TRBD2	TRBV30	TRBJ2-1
CASQLLAGRTDTQYF	TGCGCCAGTCAACTACTAGCGGGGCGCACAGATACGCAGTATTTT	once	TRBD2	TRBV5-1	TRBJ2-3
CASSFQRVAAGRKILGYTF	TGTGCCAGCAGCTTCCAGAGGGTGGCCGCGGGACGTAAAATACTTGGCTACACCTTC	-	-	TRBV21-1	TRBJ1-2
CASKQGAGFTEAFF	TGCGCCAGCAAACAGGGGGCTGGTTTCACTGAAGCTTTCTTT	-	TRBD1	TRBV5-1	TRBJ1-1
CASSLGRREGETQYF	TGTGCCAGCAGCTTAGGGCGCAGGGAGGGGGAGACCCAGTACTTC	few	TRBD2	TRBV7-9	TRBJ2-5
CASQPGQGWTGSNQPQHF	TGTGCCAGTCAGCCGGGACAGGGATGGACGGGTAGCAATCAGCCCCAGCATTTT	-	TRBD1	TRBV19	TRBJ1-5
CASSMFLGRDTGELFF	TGTGCCAGTAGTATGTTTCTGGGGAGGGACACCGGGGAGCTGTTTTTT	-	TRBD2	TRBV19	TRBJ2-2
CASSPITNQPQHF	TGTGCCAGCAGCCCAATTACAAATCAGCCCCAGCATTTT	-	-	TRBV7-2	TRBJ1-5
CASSPLGLAALNTGELFF	TGTGCCAGCTCACCATTAGGACTAGCGGCCTTGAACACCGGGGAGCTGTTTTTT	-	TRBD2	TRBV18	TRBJ2-2
CASSYKRDIETQYF	TGCGCCAGCAGTTATAAGCGGGACATAGAGACCCAGTACTTC	-	-	TRBV23-1	TRBJ2-5
CASSQDLRGKLFF	TGCGCCAGCAGCCAAGATTTAAGGGGAAAACTGTTTTTT	-	-	TRBV4-3	TRBJ1-4
CASSRDRQNSPLHF	TGCGCCAGCAGCCGGGACAGACAAAATTCACCCCTCCACTTT	-	TRBD1	TRBV5-1	TRBJ1-6
CASSVDPGGREAGYTF	TGTGCCAGCAGCGTAGACCCCGGAGGGAGGGAGGCGGGCTACACCTTC	few	-	TRBV9	TRBJ1-2
CASSGDRTWRPQHF	TGTGCCAGCAGTGGGGACAGGACGTGGCGACCCCAGCATTTT	-	TRBD1	TRBV28	TRBJ1-5
CASSFSTSGPRGPEQFF	TGTGCCAGCAGCTTTTCGACTAGCGGGCCCAGAGGGCCTGAGCAGTTCTTC	-	TRBD2	TRBV7-2	TRBJ2-1
CASSQVGAGQVYSPLHF	TGCGCCAGCAGCCAAGTAGGCGCGGGACAGGTCTATTCACCCCTCCACTTT	once	TRBD1	TRBV4-3	TRBJ1-6
CASSLLGAANTGELFF	TGTGCCAGCAGTTTACTTGGAGCGGCGAACACCGGGGAGCTGTTTTTT	-	-	TRBV28	TRBJ2-2
CASSQETGLDTEAFF	TGCGCCAGCAGCCAAGAGACAGGGTTGGACACTGAAGCTTTCTTT	-	TRBD1	TRBV4-1	TRBJ1-1
CAWERGQGNTGELFF	TGTGCCTGGGAGCGGGGACAGGGAAACACCGGGGAGCTGTTTTTT	-	TRBD1	TRBV30	TRBJ2-2
CASSHSGVLRTQPQHF	TGTGCCAGCAGCCACTCAGGGGTTCTGAGGACTCAGCCCCAGCATTTT	once	-	TRBV4-2	TRBJ1-5
CASSPPPRRAGDEQFF	TGTGCCAGCAGTCCCCCGCCGAGGCGGGCGGGCGATGAGCAGTTCTTC	-	-	TRBV28	TRBJ2-1
CASSILPRGQGNSPLHF	TGTGCCAGTAGTATTTTGCCGCGGGGACAGGGAAATTCACCCCTCCACTTT	-	TRBD1	TRBV19	TRBJ1-6
CASSEIEGSYGYTF	TGTGCCAGCAGTGAAATAGAGGGCAGCTATGGCTACACCTTC	few	-	TRBV6-1	TRBJ1-2
CASSIRTSGNTDTQYF	TGTGCCAGTAGTATACGAACTAGCGGGAACACAGATACGCAGTATTTT	-	TRBD2	TRBV19	TRBJ2-3
CASSSDYTDTQYF	TGTGCCAGCAGCTCAGACTACACAGATACGCAGTATTTT	once	-	TRBV7-3	TRBJ2-3
CASSPGRGVRNEQFF	TGTGCCAGCAGCCCAGGCCGGGGAGTGAGGAATGAGCAGTTCTTC	once	-	TRBV7-2	TRBJ2-1
CATSDPSGTGSYNEQFF	TGTGCCACCAGTGACCCATCCGGGACAGGCAGCTACAATGAGCAGTTCTTC	-	TRBD1	TRBV24-1	TRBJ2-1
CASSYTRDRGISYEQYF	TGTGCCAGCAGTTACACACGGGACAGGGGCATCTCCTACGAGCAGTACTTC	-	TRBD1	TRBV6-2/TRBV6-3	TRBJ2-7
CASNKDRGIPEQFF	TGTGCCAGCAACAAGGACAGGGGAATCCCTGAGCAGTTCTTC	-	TRBD1	TRBV2	TRBJ2-1
CASSAPGGRGTQYF	TGTGCCAGTAGTGCCCCGGGGGGCCGCGGGACCCAGTACTTC	-	-	TRBV19	TRBJ2-5
CASSVGARYGYTF	TGTGCCAGCAGCGTGGGGGCAAGGTATGGCTACACCTTC	-	-	TRBV9	TRBJ1-2
CASSQRSSRGDQPQHF	TGTGCCAGCAGTCAACGTTCTTCCCGCGGGGATCAGCCCCAGCATTTT	-	-	TRBV28	TRBJ1-5
CASSKGPAGGEQFF	TGTGCCAGCAGCAAAGGGCCCGCTGGGGGGGAGCAGTTCTTC	-	-	TRBV11-3	TRBJ2-1
CAWRRRGGSGANVLTF	TGTGCCTGGAGGCGACGGGGGGGATCTGGGGCCAACGTCCTGACTTTC	-	TRBD2	TRBV30	TRBJ2-6
CASSPRQRGTEAFF	TGTGCCAGCAGCCCAAGACAGCGGGGGACTGAAGCTTTCTTT	few	-	TRBV7-2	TRBJ1-1
CASSPTRQGGYTF	TGTGCCAGCAGTCCCACCCGACAGGGGGGCTACACCTTC	once	TRBD1	TRBV12-3/TRBV12-4	TRBJ1-2
CASSIGGATNEKLFF	TGTGCCAGTAGTATCGGGGGTGCAACTAATGAAAAACTGTTTTTT	-	-	TRBV19	TRBJ1-4
CAWSVPRSGAQPQHF	TGTGCCTGGAGTGTCCCTCGGTCAGGGGCTCAGCCCCAGCATTTT	-	-	TRBV30	TRBJ1-5
CASRKLLTDTEAFF	TGTGCCAGCAGGAAGCTCCTTACGGACACTGAAGCTTTCTTT	-	-	TRBV27	TRBJ1-1
CASRRGAYNEQFF	TGTGCCAGCAGGCGGGGGGCGTACAATGAGCAGTTCTTC	-	TRBD2	TRBV2	TRBJ2-1
CASKVVRGGLETQYF	TGTGCCAGCAAGGTTGTAAGGGGGGGCCTGGAGACCCAGTACTTC	-	-	TRBV2	TRBJ2-5
CASSPPGTGETNEKLFF	TGTGCCAGCTCACCGCCCGGGACAGGGGAGACTAATGAAAAACTGTTTTTT	-	TRBD1	TRBV18	TRBJ1-4
CASSLQGYEQYF	TGTGCCAGCAGTTTGCAGGGGTACGAGCAGTACTTC	-	-	TRBV28	TRBJ2-7
CASSPQASGNSYEQYF	TGTGCCAGCTCACCACAGGCTAGCGGGAACTCCTACGAGCAGTACTTC	-	TRBD2	TRBV18	TRBJ2-7
CASSLRLAMSSYNEQFF	TGTGCCAGCAGTTTAAGGTTAGCGATGAGCTCCTACAATGAGCAGTTCTTC	-	-	TRBV27	TRBJ2-1